This TCR beta chain was sequenced for a study of T cell responses to AZD1222 COVID-19 vaccine. Regarding the study as a whole: No repertoire was sampled before or during the peak T cell response, only after it. Unmutated variant regions reportedly attract nearly half of all spike-specific TCRs.

As concerns this clone: Its antigen remains unknown.

Here immunoSEQ multiplex PCR was the method, and the copy in TCRdb shows in-frame clones only, minus some. This table holds about 150,000 clones, 90% to 95% found once. Sequenced here: peripheral blood, sampled on day 0 of AZD1222 vaccination. The source of this sequence is an adult in good health.

The CDR3 DNA sequence: TGCGCCAGCAGCTATGGCTACACCTTC. Its translation is CASSYGYTF. The gene calls are TRBV10-2 and TRBJ1-2; D is unclear. Looked up from germline, CDR1 is WSHSY and CDR2 is SAAADI. CDR3 size: 9 residues. The germline V and J ends were trimmed by 6 bases and 4 bases, with 0 bases remaining between them.